This T cell receptor (beta chain) was sequenced during a study of shared clonotypes between healthy human individuals. CD45RO-negative, CCR7-positively selected cells formed the naive CD8 fraction, excluding terminally differentiated effector memory CD45RA+ cells. In its sample, this clone was seen a few times. Antigen unknown. The table came from immunoSEQ multiplex PCR; TCRdb's copy has only in-frame clones and leaves some out. The sample has about 2.1 million clones, around 93% seen once. Study-level points and caveats: Sorted-subset sequencing, rarefaction showed, was incomplete despite large depth.

The clonotype was recovered from a man in his late teens or twenties in good health. Some clones in this sample may be carry-over from other donors' samples. The sample taken for sequencing was naive CD8+ T cells from PBMCs.

The CDR3 nucleotides read TGTGCCAGCAGCTTGAGGGAGGTCTATGGCTACACCTTC. Protein sequence: CASSLREVYGYTF. The rearrangement links TRBV7-9 to TRBJ1-2; D is ambiguous. This CDR3 is built from 13 residues. Germline V gives CDR1 SEHNR, CDR2 FQNEAQ (reference sequence). V was pared by 3 bases and J by 4 bases, with 9 bases between.